A single T cell receptor (beta chain) is shown here with its context. This specimen comes from a study of blood T cell repertoires in COVID-19. At the level of the study: PBMCs, B-cell-depleted T cells, or T cells provided the cDNA or gDNA that made up the material.

Germline V gene sequence: CDR1 MNHNS, CDR2 SASEGT. This CDR3 has 17 amino acids. V shed 2 bases and J shed 0 bases, with 14 bases lying between them. Sequencing was performed with immunoSEQ multiplex PCR; in TCRdb, only in-frame clones are kept and a portion is missing. In the table there are 100,000 or so clones, about 90% of which are singletons. This rearrangement joins TRBV6-1 to TRBJ1-3, with D possibly matching TRBD1 (6 bases). The source is a human donor in a cohort sampled during active COVID-19. Sequenced: peripheral blood. The CDR3 coding sequence is TGTGCCAGCAGTGAACTCGACAGGATGATCTCTGGAAACACCATATATTTT. Translation: CASSELDRMISGNTIYF.